This T cell receptor beta chain derives from a study of CD8 T cells in ankylosing spondylitis. Study results and caveats: Among TCR beta sequences, a motif of eight highly homologous variants appeared characteristic of ankylosing spondylitis blood.

CDR1 is ENHRY and CDR2 is SYGVKD in the germline V gene. V dropped 10 bases and J dropped 4; count of bases not matched to a gene: 7. The CDR3 has 14 residues. About this clonotype: Its specificity is not known.

Via MiXCR, TCRdb re-called the 5' RACE reads, giving one row per CDR3 protein. The data show about 260,000 distinct CDR3 sequences, roughly a quarter seen once. The chain recombines TRBV10-3 with TRBJ1-5; 10 nucleotides match TRBD1. The sequencing input was blood, either unsorted or a sorted T cell fraction (not recorded which). The clonotype comes from a male donor with ankylosing spondylitis or in good health (not recorded which). For the CDR3, the DNA is TGTGCCACTAGGGGACAGGGGAGTAATCAGCCCCAGCATTTT. Amino acid sequence: CATRGQGSNQPQHF.